This TCR beta chain was recorded in a study of cytomegalovirus exposure and HLA in healthy donors. Study-wide results and limits: Cytomegalovirus association was assigned to under 200 TCR beta chains. A few CMV-associated chains proved CMV antigen-specific in vitro. Likely technical artifact: a cluster of highly shared sequence variants. Reported results showed that the classifier diagnosed cytomegalovirus status with high specificity and sensitivity.

60 Vbeta and 13 Jbeta primers were used in PCR. The protocol was immunoSEQ multiplex PCR, while the TCRdb copy is restricted to in-frame clones and leaves out a portion. The profile shows about 120,000 clones, roughly four fifths of them singletons. On this clone: The antigen is not known.

CDR3 size: 16 residues. With 3 bases clipped from V and 1 base from J, the junction kept 5 bases outside the gene matches. Germline V CDR1 and CDR2: KGHSH, LQKENI. The rearrangement links TRBV18 to TRBJ1-1; 10 nucleotides line up with TRBD1. This sequence was found in a man aged 35-49 years in good health and CMV-seronegative. The source material was PBMCs. This CDR3 is CASSPETGGTNTEAFF. The CDR3, as DNA: TGTGCCAGCTCACCCGAGACAGGGGGCACGAACACTGAAGCTTTCTTT.